This T cell receptor beta chain appears in the sequencing data of a study of Ad26.COV2.S vaccination and SARS-CoV-2 variants. Study-wide context: Each vaccinee took Ad26.COV2.S intramuscularly, once or twice 56 days apart.

Germline CDR1 MNHEY, CDR2 SVGAGI. Trimming took off 2 bases at V and 10 bases at J, with 12 bases between the two ends. This CDR3 is built from 13 residues. A remark on this clone: Its target is unknown.

The data were produced by immunoSEQ multiplex PCR, yet TCRdb's version contains in-frame clones alone and is incomplete. The profile shows approximately 480,000 clones, around 88% of them singletons. Study results and caveats: An underestimation of total T cell responses may have resulted from the TCR breadth and depth analyses. Reported post-vaccination CD8+ and CD4+ T cell responses to spike showed substantial breadth.

Treatment of the sample: around 19 received Ad26.COV2.S at low or high dose, single or two shots; 5 received placebo; per-sample allocation not given. The samples date from day 63 after the first vaccine or placebo injection. What was given as vaccine was an Ad26 vector encoding Wuhan-strain SARS-CoV-2 spike. The material was peripheral blood, obtained in a trial of Ad26.COV2.S vaccine versus placebo. The gene calls are TRBV6-5 and TRBJ2-1; the D gene is possibly TRBD2 (6 bases). The source is a person aged 18-65 years who received the Ad26.COV2.S COVID-19 vaccine or a placebo. This CDR3 is CASSYAGRGEQFF. DNA of the CDR3: TGTGCCAGCAGTTACGCAGGGCGGGGAGAGCAGTTCTTC.